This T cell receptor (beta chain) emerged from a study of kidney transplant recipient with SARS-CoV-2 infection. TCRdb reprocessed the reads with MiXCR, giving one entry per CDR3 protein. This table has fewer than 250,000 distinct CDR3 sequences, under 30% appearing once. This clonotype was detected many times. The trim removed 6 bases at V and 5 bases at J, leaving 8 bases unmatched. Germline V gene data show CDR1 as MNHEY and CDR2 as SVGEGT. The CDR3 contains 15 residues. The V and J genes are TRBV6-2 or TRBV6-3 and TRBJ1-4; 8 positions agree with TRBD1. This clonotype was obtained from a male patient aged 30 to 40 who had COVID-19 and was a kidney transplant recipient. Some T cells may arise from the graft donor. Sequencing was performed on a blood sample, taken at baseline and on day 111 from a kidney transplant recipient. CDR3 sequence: CASSHDRGRNEKLFF. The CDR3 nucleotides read TGTGCCAGCAGCCACGACAGGGGAAGGAATGAAAAACTGTTTTTT.